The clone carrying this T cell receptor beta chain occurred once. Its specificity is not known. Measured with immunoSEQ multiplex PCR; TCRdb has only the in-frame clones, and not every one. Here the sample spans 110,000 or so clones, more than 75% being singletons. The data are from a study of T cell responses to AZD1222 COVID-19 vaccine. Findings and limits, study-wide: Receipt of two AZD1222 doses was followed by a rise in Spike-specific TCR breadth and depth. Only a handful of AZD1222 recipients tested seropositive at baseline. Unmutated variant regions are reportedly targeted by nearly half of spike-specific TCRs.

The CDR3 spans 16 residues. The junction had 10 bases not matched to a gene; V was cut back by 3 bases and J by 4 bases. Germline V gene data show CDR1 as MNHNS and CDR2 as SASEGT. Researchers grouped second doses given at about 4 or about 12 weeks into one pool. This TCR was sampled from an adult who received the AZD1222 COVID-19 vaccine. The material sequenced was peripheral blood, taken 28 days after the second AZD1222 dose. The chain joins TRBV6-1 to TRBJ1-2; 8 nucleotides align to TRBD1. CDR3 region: CASSEVQGDRGYGYTF. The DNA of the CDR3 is TGTGCCAGCAGTGAGGTACAGGGGGATCGTGGCTATGGCTACACCTTC.